The clone carrying this TCR beta chain appeared a few times. What it binds is not known. Between the trimmed V and J ends, which lost 1 base and 3 bases, there was a span of 10 bases. This CDR3 is built from 15 residues. The data originate from a study of response to subunit inactivated influenza vaccine. Points from the study as a whole: Each seasonal flu vaccination may recruit only limited new T cells, authors suggested.

One entry per CDR3 protein, called by TCRdb with MiXCR from the RT-PCR reads. The profile shows some 850,000 distinct CDR3 sequences, roughly 20% of them singletons. This sequence originates from a man aged 50-59 years who received an inactivated influenza vaccine. The material was PBMCs from blood, obtained roughly 5 days after vaccination. The chain recombines TRBV12-3 or TRBV12-4 with TRBJ1-5; TRBD1 is a possible D gene (5 bases). The CDR3, as DNA: TGTGCCAGCAGTTTAGAGGGGAACGCCAATCAGCCCCAGCATTTT. Amino acids: CASSLEGNANQPQHF.